The clone carrying this T cell receptor (beta chain) turned up a few times. As yet, its antigen is unknown. Germline V gives CDR1 SQVTM, CDR2 ANQGSEA. This CDR3 comprises 13 residues. V shed 4 bases, J shed 5 bases, and the junction held 4 bases outside the gene matches. The TCR beta cDNA libraries contained unique molecular identifiers. TCRdb called the PCR reads again in MiXCR, with one record for every CDR3 protein. Among about 820,000 distinct CDR3 sequences listed, roughly 50% were seen once. This sample is drawn from a study of post-analysis software for immune sequencing data. Study overall: Relapsing-remitting, secondary progressive and progressive-relapsing forms made up the multiple sclerosis disease courses. Study results and limitations: Strong co-clustering by F measure was seen for same-batch samples. Elevated frequency relative to controls characterized four or five TRBV segments in patients, TRBV5-6, TRBV5-1 and TRBV20-1 among them.

The chain joins TRBV29-1 to TRBJ1-5; 8 bases line up with TRBD1. Sequenced: blood. The TCR was taken from a girl between 5 and 17 years old with multiple sclerosis. CDR3 DNA: TGCAGCGTTGGAGACAGGGGCCATCAGCCCCAGCATTTT. Translating it yields CSVGDRGHQPQHF.